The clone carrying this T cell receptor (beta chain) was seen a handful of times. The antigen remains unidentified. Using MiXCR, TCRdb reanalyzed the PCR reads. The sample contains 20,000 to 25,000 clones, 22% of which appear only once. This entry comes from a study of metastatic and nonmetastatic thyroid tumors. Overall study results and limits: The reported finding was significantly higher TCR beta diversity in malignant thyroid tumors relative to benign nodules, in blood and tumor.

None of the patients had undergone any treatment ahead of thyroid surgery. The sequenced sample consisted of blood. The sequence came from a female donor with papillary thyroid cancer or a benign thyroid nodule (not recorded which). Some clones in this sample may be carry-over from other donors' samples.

The CDR3 is CASSADRGGGDTQYF. The CDR3 coding sequence is TGTGCCAGCAGTGCGGACAGGGGGGGGGGGGATACGCAGTATTTT. The gene calls are TRBV6-4 and TRBJ2-3; 10 bases fit TRBD1. CDR3 size: 15 residues. The V gene's germline CDR1 is MRHNA and CDR2 SNTAGT. The V and J ends lost 4 bases and 6 bases, in that order; junction bases with no gene match: 7.